This T cell receptor beta chain derives from a study of blood T cell repertoires in COVID-19. Across the whole study: The samples span acute and convalescent COVID-19 from the United States, Italy and Spain.

V dropped 3 bases and J dropped 7 bases, with 5 bases sitting between them. Germline values: CDR1 SGDLS, CDR2 YYNGEE. The CDR3 extends over 11 amino acids. Patients of the Seattle cohort, enrolled during active infection, were followed longitudinally. This table comes from immunoSEQ multiplex PCR, and its TCRdb copy is limited to in-frame clones, with some not included. The repertoire includes roughly 410,000 clones, approximately 87% of them detected once, and about 2.1% sits in the top ten. The gene calls are TRBV9 and TRBJ2-1; D ambiguous. This TCR was sampled from a woman in her sixties or seventies with COVID-19, enrolled during active disease. Sequenced sample: peripheral blood. The DNA for the CDR3 is TGTGCCAGCAGCGCCCGGAATGAGCAGTTCTTC. Amino acid sequence: CASSARNEQFF.